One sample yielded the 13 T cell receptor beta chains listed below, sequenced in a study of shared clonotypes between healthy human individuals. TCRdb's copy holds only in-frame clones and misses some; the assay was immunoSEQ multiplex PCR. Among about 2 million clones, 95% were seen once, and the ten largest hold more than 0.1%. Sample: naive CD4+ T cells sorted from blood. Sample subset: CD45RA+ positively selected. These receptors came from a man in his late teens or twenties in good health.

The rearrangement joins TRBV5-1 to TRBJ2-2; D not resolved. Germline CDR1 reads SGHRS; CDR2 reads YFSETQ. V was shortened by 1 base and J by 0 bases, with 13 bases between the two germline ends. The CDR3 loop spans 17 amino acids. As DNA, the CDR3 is TGCGCCAGCAGCTTGTATCGGAATACGGCGAACACCGGGGAGCTGTTTTTT. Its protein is CASSLYRNTANTGELFF.

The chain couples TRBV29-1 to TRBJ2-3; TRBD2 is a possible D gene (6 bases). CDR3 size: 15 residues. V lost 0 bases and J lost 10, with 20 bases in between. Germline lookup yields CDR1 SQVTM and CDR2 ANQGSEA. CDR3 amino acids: CSVEDRGGAARPQYF. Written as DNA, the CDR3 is TGCAGCGTTGAAGATCGTGGAGGGGCCGCGAGACCGCAGTATTTT.

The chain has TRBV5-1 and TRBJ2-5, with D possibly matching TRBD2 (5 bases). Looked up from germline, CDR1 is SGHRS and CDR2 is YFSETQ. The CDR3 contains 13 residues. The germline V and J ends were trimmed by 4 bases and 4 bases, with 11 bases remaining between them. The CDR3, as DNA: TGCGCCAGCAGCGTCTCGGGGAGAGAGACCCAGTACTTC. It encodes CASSVSGRETQYF.

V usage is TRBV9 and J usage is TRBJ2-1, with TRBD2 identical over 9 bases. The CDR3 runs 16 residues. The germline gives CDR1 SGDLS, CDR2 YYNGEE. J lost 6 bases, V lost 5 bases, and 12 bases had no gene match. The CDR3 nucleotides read TGTGCCAGCAGTTCGGAGGGGCTAGCGGGAATCAATGAGCAGTTCTTC. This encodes CASSSEGLAGINEQFF.

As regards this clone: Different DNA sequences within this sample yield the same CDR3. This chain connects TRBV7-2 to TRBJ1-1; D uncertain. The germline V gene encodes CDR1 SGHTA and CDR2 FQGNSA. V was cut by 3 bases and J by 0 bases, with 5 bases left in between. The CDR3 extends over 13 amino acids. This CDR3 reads CASSFGMNTEAFF. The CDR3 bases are TGTGCCAGCAGCTTCGGAATGAACACTGAAGCTTTCTTT.

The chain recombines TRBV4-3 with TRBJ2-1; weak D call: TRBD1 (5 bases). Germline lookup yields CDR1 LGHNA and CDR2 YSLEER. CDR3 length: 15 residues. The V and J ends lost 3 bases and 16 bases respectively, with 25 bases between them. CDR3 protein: CASSQDWATERRKFF. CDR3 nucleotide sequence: TGCGCCAGCAGCCAGGATTGGGCGACAGAGCGCAGGAAATTCTTC.

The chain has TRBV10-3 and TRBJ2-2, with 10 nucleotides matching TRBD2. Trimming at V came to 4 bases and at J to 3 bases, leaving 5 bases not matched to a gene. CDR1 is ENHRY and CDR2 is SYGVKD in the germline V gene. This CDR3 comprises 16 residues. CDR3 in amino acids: CAISVSGGSDTGELFF. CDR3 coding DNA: TGTGCCATCAGTGTTAGCGGGGGGTCAGACACCGGGGAGCTGTTTTTT.

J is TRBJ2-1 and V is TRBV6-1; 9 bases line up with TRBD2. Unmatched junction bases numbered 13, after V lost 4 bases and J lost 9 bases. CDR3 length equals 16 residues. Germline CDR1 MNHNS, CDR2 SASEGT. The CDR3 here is CASSGQTSGGPSEQFF. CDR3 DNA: TGTGCCAGCAGTGGGCAGACTAGCGGCGGGCCAAGTGAGCAGTTCTTC.

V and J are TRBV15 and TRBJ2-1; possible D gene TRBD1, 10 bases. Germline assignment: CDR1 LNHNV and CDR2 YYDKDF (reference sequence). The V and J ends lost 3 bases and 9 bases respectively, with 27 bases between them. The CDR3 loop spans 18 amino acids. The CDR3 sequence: CATSSTTGGLAGALEQFF. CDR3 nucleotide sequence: TGTGCCACCAGCAGTACGACAGGGGGCTTAGCGGGAGCGCTTGAGCAGTTCTTC.

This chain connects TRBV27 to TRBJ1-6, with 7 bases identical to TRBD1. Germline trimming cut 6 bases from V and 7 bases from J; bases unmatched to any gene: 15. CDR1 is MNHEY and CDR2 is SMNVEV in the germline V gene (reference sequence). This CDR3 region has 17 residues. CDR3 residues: CASSPFPAGTDNSPLHF. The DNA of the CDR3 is TGTGCCAGCAGCCCATTTCCCGCCGGGACAGACAATTCACCCCTCCACTTT.

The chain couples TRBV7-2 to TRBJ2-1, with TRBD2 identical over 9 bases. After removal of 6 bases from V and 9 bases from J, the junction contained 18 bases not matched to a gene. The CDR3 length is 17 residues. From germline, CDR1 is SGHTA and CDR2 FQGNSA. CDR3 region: CASRLGGLAGIVGEQFF. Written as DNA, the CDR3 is TGTGCCAGCAGACTAGGGGGCCTAGCGGGAATCGTAGGTGAGCAGTTCTTC.

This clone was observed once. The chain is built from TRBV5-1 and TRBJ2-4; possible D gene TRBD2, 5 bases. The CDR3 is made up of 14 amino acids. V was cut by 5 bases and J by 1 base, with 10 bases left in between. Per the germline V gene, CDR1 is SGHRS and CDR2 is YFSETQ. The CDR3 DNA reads TGCGCCAGCAGGGAAAGGGAGGCCAAAAACATTCAGTACTTC. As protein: CASREREAKNIQYF.

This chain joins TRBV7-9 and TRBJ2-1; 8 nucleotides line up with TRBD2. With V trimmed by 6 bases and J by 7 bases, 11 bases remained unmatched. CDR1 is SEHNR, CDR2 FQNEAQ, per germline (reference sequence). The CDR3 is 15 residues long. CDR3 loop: CASRFRAGAGNEQFF. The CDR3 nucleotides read TGTGCCAGCAGGTTCAGAGCGGGAGCCGGGAATGAGCAGTTCTTC.